These 2 T cell receptor beta chains were all obtained from the same sample, sequenced in a study of T-cell memory formation after mild COVID-19. TCRdb ran MiXCR on the 5' RACE reads and lists one entry per CDR3 protein. The repertoire includes roughly 320,000 distinct CDR3 sequences, 25% to 30% of them detected once, and roughly 13% sits in the top ten. The specimen sequenced was PBMCs or a T cell subset sorted from them (not recorded which). These receptor sequences come from an adult woman who had mild COVID-19 (a few samples of this study predate the infection). Cell type and time point are not known.

V and J are TRBV7-3 and TRBJ2-2, with D perhaps assigned TRBD1 or TRBD2 (5 bases each). The CDR3 consists of 16 residues. V was shortened by 1 base and J by 6 bases, with 15 bases between the two germline ends. In germline, CDR1 is SGHTA, CDR2 FQGTGA. CDR3 DNA: TGTGCCAGCAGCTTAAGTACCGGGACCGTACCCGGGGAGCTGTTTTTT. Amino acid sequence: CASSLSTGTVPGELFF. Full variable domain (missing parts from reference TRBV7-3 and TRBJ2-2): GAGVSQTPSNKVTEKGKYVELRCDPISGHTALYWYRQSLGQGPEFLIYFQGTGAADDSGLPNDRFFAVRPEGSVSTLKIQRTERGDSAVYLCASSLSTGTVPGELFFGEGSRLTVL.

The CDR3 loop reads CASSQGDSSYEQYF. The CDR3 DNA reads TGTGCCAGCAGCCAAGGGGACAGCTCCTACGAGCAGTACTTC. This chain links TRBV3-1 with TRBJ2-7; 7 bases align to TRBD1. V was clipped by 1 base and J by 0 bases; unmatched bases: 0. Germline loops: CDR1 LGHDT, CDR2 YNNKEL (reference sequence). This CDR3 has 14 residues.